This T cell receptor beta chain emerged from a study of T cell changes during pregnancy in multiple sclerosis. This table comes from immunoSEQ multiplex PCR, and its TCRdb copy is limited to in-frame clones, with some not included. The sample contains approximately 85,000 clones, about 95% of which appear only once. As for this clone: Within the sample, other DNA sequences also encode this same CDR3.

V lost 6 bases and J lost 0, with 17 bases in between. The CDR3 is 16 residues long. Germline V gene lookup returns CDR1 LNHDA and CDR2 SQIVND (reference sequence). This chain links TRBV19 with TRBJ1-2; weak D call: TRBD1 (6 bases). This sample comprised peripheral blood, obtained in the third trimester of pregnancy. The receptor's source is a female donor with multiple sclerosis, enrolled in a pregnancy study. CDR3 sequence (DNA): TGTGCCAGTAGCTTAGACAGGTTGGGAGCTAACTATGGCTACACCTTC. This gives the protein CASSLDRLGANYGYTF.